This TCR beta chain stems from a study of cytomegalovirus exposure and HLA in healthy donors. About the research overall: A data release that came early held some 84 million unique TCRs from HLA-typed donors.

About this clone: Its cognate antigen is unknown.

Whole-study results and caveats: In presence/absence analyses, roughly uniform sequencing depth across donors was assumed. Common viral pathogens seemed, in a later analysis, to connect with several of the most significant clusters. Most CMV-associated TCR beta chains were later found to appear HLA-restricted.

The CDR3 totals 15 residues. Germline V gives CDR1 MDHEN, CDR2 SYDVKM. The V segment lost 6 bases and the J segment 0 bases; nucleotides outside the gene matches: 8. 60 Vbeta and 13 Jbeta primers were used in PCR. Using immunoSEQ multiplex PCR, the repertoire was profiled, and TCRdb retains in-frame clones only, with some absent. This sample has roughly 120,000 clones, with around two thirds found just once. This TCR derives from a man aged 55-75 years in good health and CMV-seropositive. Input material: PBMCs. The chain has TRBV28 and TRBJ2-7; 7 bases align to TRBD1. CDR3 nucleotides: TGTGCCAGCAGCCCCCCTGGGACAGACTCCTACGAGCAGTACTTC. Its protein is CASSPPGTDSYEQYF.